These 25 T cell receptor beta chains came from one sample sequenced in a study of blood T cell repertoires in COVID-19. Profiling relied on immunoSEQ multiplex PCR, and the TCRdb table lists in-frame clones only, not all of them. Among roughly 400,000 clones listed, about 90% were seen once. The sample was PBMCs or T cells enriched from blood (not recorded which). All receptors come from a man aged 18 to 30 who had recovered from COVID-19.

The chain is built from TRBV19 and TRBJ1-1; the D is unclear. This CDR3 is built from 16 residues. Trimming took 5 bases from V and 0 from J, leaving 16 bases between them. CDR1 is LNHDA and CDR2 is SQIVND in the germline V gene (reference sequence). The CDR3 coding sequence is TGTGCCAGTAGTCCGTTTTGGCAGACTGTGAACACTGAAGCTTTCTTT. Its protein product is CASSPFWQTVNTEAFF.

In its sample, this clone was seen once. This chain links TRBV10-3 with TRBJ2-3, with 11 bases that match TRBD2. CDR3 size: 17 residues. Germline V gene data show CDR1 as ENHRY and CDR2 as SYGVKD. V was clipped by 10 bases and J by 1 base; unmatched bases: 13. The CDR3 DNA reads as TGTGCCAGGAAAGTAGCGGGAGGGGGCCAATGCACAGATACGCAGTATTTT. Its protein product is CARKVAGGGQCTDTQYF.

V gene TRBV28 combines with J gene TRBJ2-5; TRBD2 is a possible D gene (5 bases). The CDR3 loop spans 16 amino acids. Trimming stripped 5 bases from V and 10 bases from J, with 26 bases between. Germline-derived CDR1 and CDR2 are MDHEN and SYDVKM. CDR3 region: CASSLGPGVGESDQYF. The CDR3 DNA reads as TGTGCCAGCAGTCTTGGGCCCGGGGTTGGAGAATCGGACCAGTACTTC.

The V and J genes are TRBV2 and TRBJ1-5; 9 bases agree with TRBD1. Trimming removed 4 bases from V and 5 bases from J; junction bases left unmatched: 9. The CDR3 consists of 16 residues. Germline values: CDR1 SNHLY, CDR2 FYNNEI. CDR3 bases: TGTGCCAGCAGTGCCAATGGACAGGGGTTTGATCAGCCCCAGCATTTT. Protein sequence: CASSANGQGFDQPQHF.

This rearrangement joins TRBV7-9 to TRBJ2-6; the D gene is possibly TRBD1 (5 bases). The CDR3 has 18 residues. Trimming took 3 bases from V and 3 from J, leaving 18 bases between them. The germline V gene has CDR1 SEHNR and CDR2 FQNEAQ (reference sequence). CDR3 loop: CASSFRGRDAFGANVLTF. CDR3 nucleotide sequence: TGTGCCAGCAGCTTTAGGGGCAGGGATGCTTTTGGGGCCAACGTCCTGACTTTC. Based on the CDR3 plus reference TRBV7-9 and TRBJ2-6, the full variable domain is DTGVSQNPRHKITKRGQNVTFRCDPISEHNRLYWYRQTLGQGPEFLTYFQNEAQLEKSRLLSDRFSAERPKGSFSTLEIQRTEQGDSAMYLCASSFRGRDAFGANVLTFGAGSRLTVL.

The chain links TRBV30 to TRBJ1-2; D is unresolved. The CDR3 runs 13 residues. CDR1 is GTSNPN and CDR2 is SVGIG in the germline V gene (reference sequence). Trimming cost V 3 bases and J 2 bases, with 10 bases left between them. CDR3 in amino acids: CAWRGQRNYGYTF. Here the CDR3 DNA reads TGTGCCTGGAGAGGGCAGCGGAACTATGGCTACACCTTC.

The table lists this clone with a few counts. The rearrangement links TRBV30 to TRBJ1-2; D is perhaps TRBD1 (6 bases). Trimming pared 2 bases from V and 4 bases from J, leaving 14 bases between. Germline V gene data show CDR1 as GTSNPN and CDR2 as SVGIG (reference sequence). This CDR3 is 14 amino acids long. The CDR3: CAWSHDRSFYGYTF. The CDR3 nucleotides read TGTGCCTGGAGTCATGACAGGTCCTTCTATGGCTACACCTTC.

V and J are TRBV5-1 and TRBJ2-7; possibly TRBD1 for D (5 bases). The CDR3 is made up of 14 amino acids. Germline V gene lookup returns CDR1 SGHRS and CDR2 YFSETQ. V shed 0 bases and J shed 10 bases, with 17 bases lying between them. For the CDR3, the DNA is TGCGCCAGCAGCTTGGGGGCAGGGCCGGTACTTCAGTACTTC. Protein product: CASSLGAGPVLQYF.

The rearrangement joins TRBV5-6 to TRBJ2-1; TRBD1 matches at 9 bases. The CDR3 is 13 amino acids. V shed 2 bases and J 10 bases; nucleotides not matched to a gene: 4. Germline assignment: CDR1 SGHDT and CDR2 YYEEEE. Here the CDR3 reads CASSFRQGEEQFF. CDR3 coding DNA: TGTGCCAGCAGCTTTCGACAGGGGGAGGAGCAGTTCTTC.

The chain combines TRBV7-9 with TRBJ1-1, with a weak D call TRBD1 (6 bases). The germline CDR1 and CDR2 sequences are SEHNR and FQNEAQ (reference sequence). V shed 7 bases and J shed 7 bases, with 19 bases lying between them. CDR3 size: 14 residues. CDR3 protein: CASNPLQGLGEAFF. Written as DNA, the CDR3 is TGTGCCAGCAATCCCTTACAGGGTTTGGGTGAAGCTTTCTTT.

This chain links TRBV7-9 with TRBJ1-5; D is possibly TRBD1 (5 bases). The CDR3 runs 13 residues. V was trimmed by 5 bases and J by 9 bases, leaving 14 bases between them. In germline, CDR1 is SEHNR, CDR2 FQNEAQ (reference sequence). The CDR3 DNA reads TGTGCCAGCAGCCCCGGGGGGGGTCGGCCCCAGCATTTT. Translated, it gives CASSPGGGRPQHF.

This clone was recorded once. The chain combines TRBV20-1 with TRBJ1-1; D call uncertain. Germline V lookup: CDR1 DFQATT, CDR2 SNEGSKA (reference sequence). CDR3 length: 16 residues. Trimming took 3 bases from V and 0 from J, leaving 17 bases between them. The DNA for the CDR3 is TGCAGTGCTAGTAGAACACCGCTTATTCTGAACACTGAAGCTTTCTTT. Translated: CSASRTPLILNTEAFF.

This sequence joins TRBV5-1 and TRBJ1-2; TRBD1 matches at 10 bases. CDR1 is SGHRS and CDR2 is YFSETQ in the germline V gene. This CDR3 is built from 14 residues. The junction had 6 bases not matched to a gene; V was cut back by 4 bases and J by 6 bases. The CDR3 is CASSHGQGVNGYTF. Here the CDR3 DNA reads TGCGCCAGCAGCCATGGACAGGGGGTAAATGGCTACACCTTC. Drawing the rest from reference TRBV5-1 and TRBJ1-2, the complete variable domain is KAGVTQTPRYLIKTRGQQVTLSCSPISGHRSVSWYQQTPGQGLQFLFEYFSETQRNKGNFPGRFSGRQFSNSRSEMNVSTLELGDSALYLCASSHGQGVNGYTFGSGTRLTVV.

V and J are TRBV14 and TRBJ1-1, with D tentatively TRBD1 (6 bases). V dropped 4 bases and J dropped 2 bases, with 11 bases sitting between them. The CDR3 contains 14 residues. Germline CDR1 reads SGHDN; CDR2 reads FVKESK. Here the CDR3 DNA reads TGTGCCAGCAGCCTAATGACAGGTAACACTGAAGCTTTCTTT. Encoded protein: CASSLMTGNTEAFF. The complete variable domain, with remaining parts taken from reference TRBV14 and TRBJ1-1, reads EAGVTQFPSHSVIEKGQTVTLRCDPISGHDNLYWYRRVMGKEIKFLLHFVKESKQDESGMPNNRFLAERTGGTYSTLKVQPAELEDSGVYFCASSLMTGNTEAFFGQGTRLTVV.

The rearrangement joins TRBV7-3 to TRBJ2-2; no reliable D call. Trimming cost V 4 bases and J 0 bases, with 12 bases left between them. The CDR3 spans 16 residues. The germline V gene encodes CDR1 SGHTA and CDR2 FQGTGA. The CDR3 nucleotides are TGTGCCAGCAGCTCGACTTCGTTCGCGAACACCGGGGAGCTGTTTTTT. This codes for CASSSTSFANTGELFF. Full variable domain (outside the CDR3, taken from reference TRBV7-3 and TRBJ2-2): GAGVSQTPSNKVTEKGKYVELRCDPISGHTALYWYRQSLGQGPEFLIYFQGTGAADDSGLPNDRFFAVRPEGSVSTLKIQRTERGDSAVYLCASSSTSFANTGELFFGEGSRLTVL.

The chain recombines TRBV30 with TRBJ2-2, with D tentatively TRBD2 (5 bases). The V end lost 2 bases, the J end lost 5 bases, and 9 bases lay between the germline ends. This CDR3 comprises 13 residues. The germline V gene encodes CDR1 GTSNPN and CDR2 SVGIG (reference sequence). CDR3 sequence: CAWSRGWTGELFF. DNA for the CDR3: TGTGCCTGGAGTCGGGGTTGGACCGGGGAGCTGTTTTTT.

J is TRBJ1-1 and V is TRBV19; 7 positions agree with TRBD1. This CDR3 is built from 12 residues. Per the germline V gene, CDR1 is LNHDA and CDR2 is SQIVND (reference sequence). V lost 5 bases to trimming and J lost 7 bases; unmatched junction nucleotides: 4. Here the CDR3 reads CASSYRDSEAFF. The CDR3 nucleotides read TGTGCCAGTAGTTACCGGGACAGTGAAGCTTTCTTT.

The chain carries TRBV6-5 and TRBJ2-7; 8 bases are a match to TRBD2. CDR1 and CDR2 (germline): MNHEY, SVGAGI. The CDR3 length is 16 residues. V lost 2 bases and J lost 1; bases outside the gene matches: 7. CDR3 nucleotide sequence: TGTGCCAGCAGTTACCGACTAGCGACCATATCCTACGAGCAGTACTTC. This gives the protein CASSYRLATISYEQYF.

This clone was recorded only once. The chain combines TRBV5-1 with TRBJ1-5; 7 bases are a match to TRBD1. The CDR3 has 15 residues. With V trimmed by 4 bases and J by 1 base, 5 bases remained unmatched. In germline, CDR1 is SGHRS, CDR2 YFSETQ. Here the CDR3 DNA reads TGCGCCAGCAGCCTGGAGGGACAGAGCAATCAGCCCCAGCATTTT. This codes for CASSLEGQSNQPQHF.

The chain is built from TRBV5-4 and TRBJ1-1, with 7 bases lining up with TRBD1. The CDR3 is 14 amino acids. The ends lost 2 bases at V and 3 bases at J; junction bases unmatched: 4. Germline assignment: CDR1 SGHNT and CDR2 YYREEE (reference sequence). CDR3 nucleotides: TGTGCCAGCAGCTTAGGGGACAGAGACACTGAAGCTTTCTTT. Translating gives CASSLGDRDTEAFF.

The rearrangement links TRBV7-6 to TRBJ2-2; perhaps TRBD1 as D (6 bases). The CDR3 is made up of 16 amino acids. Trimming removed 2 bases at V and 2 bases at J, with 12 bases between. The germline gives CDR1 SGHVS, CDR2 FNYEAQ. Written as DNA, the CDR3 is TGTGCCAGCAGCTTACCCTCGGGACAAAACACCGGGGAGCTGTTTTTT. This translates into CASSLPSGQNTGELFF. The full variable domain, in which reference TRBV7-6 and TRBJ2-2 provide the parts outside the CDR3, is GAGVSQSPRYKVTKRGQDVALRCDPISGHVSLYWYRQALGQGPEFLTYFNYEAQQDKSGLPNDRFSAERPEGSISTLTIQRTEQRDSAMYRCASSLPSGQNTGELFFGEGSRLTVL.

The V gene is TRBV5-1, the J gene TRBJ2-1; D might be TRBD1 (5 bases). The germline V gene encodes CDR1 SGHRS and CDR2 YFSETQ. Trimming pared 4 bases from V and 5 bases from J, leaving 16 bases between. CDR3 size: 15 residues. CDR3 region: CASSQGISLNNEQFF. The CDR3 DNA sequence: TGCGCCAGCAGCCAGGGAATTTCTCTGAACAATGAGCAGTTCTTC.

V gene TRBV18 combines with J gene TRBJ2-1, with TRBD2 identical over 8 bases. After removal of 3 bases from V and 8 bases from J, the junction contained 6 bases not matched to a gene. This CDR3 comprises 14 residues. Germline loops: CDR1 KGHSH, CDR2 LQKENI. The CDR3 DNA reads as TGTGCCAGCTCACCCCAGCGGGAGAGGGATGAGCAGTTCTTC. Translation gives CASSPQRERDEQFF.

The V and J genes are TRBV29-1 and TRBJ1-2, with TRBD1 matching 7 bases. Trimming removed 4 bases from V and 4 bases from J; junction bases left unmatched: 6. The CDR3 has 13 residues. The germline V gene has CDR1 SQVTM and CDR2 ANQGSEA. CDR3 nucleotide sequence: TGCAGCGTTGTTAAAGGGGGCGGCTATGGCTACACCTTC. Translation: CSVVKGGGYGYTF.

This chain connects TRBV6-5 to TRBJ2-7; D unresolved. The length of the CDR3 is 12 residues. Germline CDR1 MNHEY, CDR2 SVGAGI. V was clipped by 6 bases and J by 11 bases, with 17 bases between them. The CDR3 region has the DNA TGTGCCAGCAGCCCCGGTTACAGCCTGGAGTACTTC. Its protein product is CASSPGYSLEYF.